What follows describes a single T cell receptor (beta chain). Its antigen is unknown. These data come from a study of cytomegalovirus exposure and HLA in healthy donors. General study results and limits: TCR sequences were mostly rare, though some public TCRs occurred in many donors.

The table came from immunoSEQ multiplex PCR; TCRdb's copy has only in-frame clones and leaves some out. Among 150,000 to 200,000 clones listed, 75% to 95% were seen once. CDR1 is MGHDK and CDR2 is SYGVNS in the germline V gene. The CDR3 is 14 residues long. Between the trimmed V and J ends, which lost 5 bases and 2 bases, there was a span of 12 bases. The chain couples TRBV25-1 to TRBJ2-5; D may be TRBD2 (5 bases). The source is a woman under 30 in good health and CMV-seropositive. Material: PBMCs. CDR3 region: CASSFVRGQETQYF. In DNA form, the CDR3 reads TGTGCCAGCAGTTTTGTGAGAGGGCAAGAGACCCAGTACTTC.